This T cell receptor beta chain was identified during a study of identical twins. General study findings and limits: In zero-insertion analyses, partial confounding could arise from invariant MAIT and iNKT cells.

The CDR3 is made up of 14 amino acids. Germline values: CDR1 DFQATT, CDR2 SNEGSKA (reference sequence). The V and J ends lost 1 base and 4 bases, in that order; junction bases with no gene match: 4. This clonotype came up once. The antigen is unknown. MiXCR, run by TCRdb on the 5' RACE reads, gives a single entry per CDR3 protein. The profile shows roughly 750,000 distinct CDR3 sequences, 21% of them singletons. These same records also appear under a second study, on T cells expressing NK-cell markers. This second study says: One of the eight sequenced donors was seronegative, whereas the other seven were HCMV-seropositive.

This rearrangement joins TRBV20-1 to TRBJ2-7; 10 nucleotides line up with TRBD2. The receptor comes from a young woman in good health. The sample consisted of PBMCs. DNA for the CDR3: TGCAGTGCTAGAGCACTAGCGGGAAGGTACGAGCAGTACTTC. Protein: CSARALAGRYEQYF.